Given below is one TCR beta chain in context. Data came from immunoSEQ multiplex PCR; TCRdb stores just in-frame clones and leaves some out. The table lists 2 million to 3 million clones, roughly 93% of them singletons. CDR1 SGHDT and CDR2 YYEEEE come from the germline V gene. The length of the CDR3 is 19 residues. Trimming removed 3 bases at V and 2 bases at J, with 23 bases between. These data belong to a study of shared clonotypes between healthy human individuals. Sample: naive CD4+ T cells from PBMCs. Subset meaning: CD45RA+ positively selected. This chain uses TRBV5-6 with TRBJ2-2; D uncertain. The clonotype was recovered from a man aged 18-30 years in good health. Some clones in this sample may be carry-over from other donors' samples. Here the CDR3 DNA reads TGTGCCAGCAGCTATTGGTGGGGAAGGGCCTCGCGTAACACCGGGGAGCTGTTTTTT. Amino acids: CASSYWWGRASRNTGELFF.